This T cell receptor (beta chain) was captured by sequencing in a study of blood T cell repertoires in COVID-19 (TCRdb year 2020). A note on the overall study: The collaborator samples originated in the United States, Italy and Spain and spanned the acute and convalescent phases of COVID-19. The material from the prospective study consisted of cDNA or gDNA derived from T cells, B-cell-depleted T cells, or PBMCs. Deeply sampled blood TCRbeta repertoires from subjects exposed to, actively infected with, or recovered from COVID-19 were included in the dataset. A de-identified subject ID, COVID-19 status, age in years and sex were almost always included in the sample metadata. Where HLA class I and class II types were available, the types were taken from metadata supplied by the sample provider, not from assay-based typing. Samples were obtained from the ongoing ImmuneRACE study (first 160 participants) and from 1,254 subjects provided by 6 global collaborators. A freely available public database, intended as a resource for researchers studying the immune response to SARS-CoV-2, is where the repertoires were released. Summary of the overall study and its limitations: Clinical and demographic metadata were provided uncurated, with the amount varying by source and participant.

Spanning cysteine to phenylalanine, the CDR3 consists of 16 amino acids. CDR3 DNA is the only sequence kept; it has 48 bases, read in frame from the first base. V was cut back by 0 bases and J by 8 bases, leaving a gap of 16 bases between them. Looking up the germline V gene yields CDR1 SNHLY and CDR2 FYNNEI. One collaborating source in Seattle enrolled patients during active infection and followed them longitudinally through the course of disease. Collaborating institutions collected whole blood in K2EDTA tubes following their own protocols. Collaborator samples were shipped for TCRbeta analysis as frozen whole blood, isolated PBMCs, or DNA extracted from either sample type. TCRbeta CDR3 regions were amplified from genomic DNA by means of the immunoSEQ Assay, a bias-controlled multiplex PCR. In the original analysis: The number of nucleated cells in each sample was estimated from the amplification of reference gene primers within the assay. To quantify the absolute abundance of each unique TCRbeta CDR3 rearrangement, sequence reads were collapsed and filtered. For each sample, productive Simpson clonality was calculated as the square root of Simpson's diversity index across productive rearrangements. TCRdb's version of the immuneACCESS table is confined to in-frame rearrangements and falls short of the full clone set. An unresolved V gene accounts for under half of the shortfall where checked; the remainder is of unknown origin. Clonal size and the V and J genes are those of that table, whereas D and trimming came from the DNA. Recorded for this sample are 210,000 or so clones; around 90% of them occurred a single time. Roughly 2.6% of the sample is in the top ten clones.

Concerning this clone: The target of this receptor is not known. Base qualities are not at hand, and no much larger clone is one base apart.

The chain couples TRBV2 to TRBJ2-2, and the D gene may be TRBD1, 6 bases matching. Sequencing input: peripheral blood. This clonotype originated in a man aged 25 to 45 with COVID-19, enrolled during active disease. The bases are TGTGCCAGCAGTGAAGCGTGGGGGCCGTCGCGGGGGGAGCTGTTTTTT. The translation is CASSEAWGPSRGELFF.